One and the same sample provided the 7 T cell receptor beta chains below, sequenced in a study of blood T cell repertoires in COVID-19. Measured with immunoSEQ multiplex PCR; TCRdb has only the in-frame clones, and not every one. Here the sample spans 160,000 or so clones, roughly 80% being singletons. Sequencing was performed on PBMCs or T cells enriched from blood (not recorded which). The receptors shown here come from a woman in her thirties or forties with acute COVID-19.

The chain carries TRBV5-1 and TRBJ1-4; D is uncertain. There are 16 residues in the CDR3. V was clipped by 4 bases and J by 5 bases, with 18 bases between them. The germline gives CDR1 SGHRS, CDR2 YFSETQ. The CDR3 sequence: CASSQMAVLKNEKLFF. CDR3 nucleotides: TGCGCCAGCAGCCAAATGGCAGTCCTGAAGAATGAAAAACTGTTTTTT.

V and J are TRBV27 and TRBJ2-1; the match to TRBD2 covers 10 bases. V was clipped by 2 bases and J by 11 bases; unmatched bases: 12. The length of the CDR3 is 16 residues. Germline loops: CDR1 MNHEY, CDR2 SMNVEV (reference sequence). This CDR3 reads CASSLSGTSAGIKQFF. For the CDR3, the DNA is TGTGCCAGCAGTTTAAGCGGGACTAGCGCCGGCATTAAGCAGTTCTTC.

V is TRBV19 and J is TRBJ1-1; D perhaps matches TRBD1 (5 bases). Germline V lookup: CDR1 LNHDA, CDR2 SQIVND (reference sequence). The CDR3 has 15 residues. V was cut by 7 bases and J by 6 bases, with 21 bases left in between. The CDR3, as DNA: TGTGCCAGTATAGCGGGACTCCTGGGAGGATCTGAAGCTTTCTTT. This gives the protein CASIAGLLGGSEAFF.

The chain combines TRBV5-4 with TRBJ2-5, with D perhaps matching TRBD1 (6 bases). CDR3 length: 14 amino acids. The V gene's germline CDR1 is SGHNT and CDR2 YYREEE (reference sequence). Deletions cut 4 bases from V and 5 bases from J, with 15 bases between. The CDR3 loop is CASSGQRGTETQYF. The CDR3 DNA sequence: TGTGCCAGCAGCGGACAGAGAGGGACGGAGACCCAGTACTTC.

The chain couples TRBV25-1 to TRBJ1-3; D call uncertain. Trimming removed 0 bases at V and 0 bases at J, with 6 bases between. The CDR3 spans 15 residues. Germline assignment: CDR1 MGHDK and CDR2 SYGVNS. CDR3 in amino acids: CASSEYEFSGNTIYF. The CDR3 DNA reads TGTGCCAGCAGTGAATACGAGTTCTCTGGAAACACCATATATTTT.

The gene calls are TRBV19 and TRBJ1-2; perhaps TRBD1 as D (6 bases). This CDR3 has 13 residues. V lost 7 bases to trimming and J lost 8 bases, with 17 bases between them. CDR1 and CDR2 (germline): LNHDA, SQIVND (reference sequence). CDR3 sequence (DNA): TGTGCCAGTATCGCCGGGGGGGGCGAGGGCTACACCTTC. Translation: CASIAGGGEGYTF.

CDR3 sequence reads: CASSRAGTGNTGELFF. The DNA of the CDR3 is TGTGCCAGCAGCAGAGCCGGGACAGGAAACACCGGGGAGCTGTTTTTT. The chain couples TRBV9 to TRBJ2-2; TRBD1 matches 8 bases. The germline CDR1 and CDR2 sequences are SGDLS and YYNGEE. The CDR3 is 16 amino acids. V lost 4 bases and J lost 2; bases outside the gene matches: 7.